The rows below give T cell receptor beta chains drawn from one sample of a study of identical twins. TCRdb recomputed calls from the 5' RACE reads with MiXCR, one row per CDR3 protein. The sample consists of approximately 530,000 distinct CDR3 sequences, about 22% of them appearing once. These data also featured in a second study, about yellow fever vaccine responses in identical twins.

The sequenced material came from CD4+ T cells sorted from blood. These receptors all come from a woman aged 18-35 years in good health. CDR3s include the opening cysteine and the closing phenylalanine or tryptophan. The order of the fields is clone size, V gene, J gene, CDR3 protein. Expanded clones are given a class, and other clones once, few, many or no size at all.

abundance: -
v_gene: TRBV28
j_gene: TRBJ1-6
CDR3aa: CASSFGRGGNSPLHF

abundance: few
v_gene: TRBV10-2
j_gene: TRBJ1-6
CDR3aa: CASSESPGLGNSPLHF

abundance: -
v_gene: TRBV12-3/TRBV12-4
j_gene: TRBJ2-3
CDR3aa: CASSLNGMDTQYF

abundance: -
v_gene: TRBV24-1
j_gene: TRBJ2-6
CDR3aa: CATSGTAGANVLTF

abundance: few
v_gene: TRBV20-1
j_gene: TRBJ2-2
CDR3aa: CSASSLPTGELFF

abundance: few
v_gene: TRBV12-3/TRBV12-4
j_gene: TRBJ1-1
CDR3aa: CANTVESRRNTEAFF

abundance: few
v_gene: TRBV20-1
j_gene: TRBJ2-7
CDR3aa: CSAHGLAKNSYEQYF

abundance: -
v_gene: TRBV20-1
j_gene: TRBJ2-1
CDR3aa: CSATQGPSYNEQFF

abundance: few
v_gene: TRBV14
j_gene: TRBJ1-2
CDR3aa: CASSPASAYGYTF

abundance: -
v_gene: TRBV7-8
j_gene: TRBJ2-1
CDR3aa: CASTTGTIDYNEQFF

abundance: few
v_gene: TRBV5-1
j_gene: TRBJ1-3
CDR3aa: CASSYGTAGNTIYF

abundance: few
v_gene: TRBV28
j_gene: TRBJ2-3
CDR3aa: CASSFRGGTQYF

abundance: -
v_gene: TRBV5-5
j_gene: TRBJ1-3
CDR3aa: CASSLASRVPRGNTIYF

abundance: few
v_gene: TRBV10-3
j_gene: TRBJ2-1
CDR3aa: CAIRDSGEINEQFF

abundance: few
v_gene: TRBV5-1
j_gene: TRBJ2-1
CDR3aa: CASSSGDRAVYNEQFF